Here is one TCR beta chain with its context. There are 17 residues in the CDR3. Germline V gene lookup returns CDR1 MNHEY and CDR2 SVGAGI. The sample is drawn from a study of identical twins. TCRdb processed the 5' RACE reads anew with MiXCR; each CDR3 protein has one entry. The data contain roughly 1.6 million distinct CDR3 sequences, less than 40% of them singletons. The sequencing input was cord blood. The chain is built from TRBV6-5 and TRBJ2-1, with TRBD2 matching over 8 bases. The DNA end is a closer match to TRBJ2-7, so the J assignment may be wrong. The receptor was isolated from a newborn girl in good health. CDR3 bases: TGTGCCAGCAGTTACTCCGGGACTAGTGGCTCCTACAATGAGCAGTACTTC. It encodes CASSYSGTSGSYNEQYF.